Shown below are 19 T cell receptor beta chains from a single sample sequenced in a study of shared T cell receptors in the human thymus. Measured with immunoSEQ multiplex PCR; TCRdb has only the in-frame clones, and not every one. Here the sample spans some 700,000 clones, 80% to 90% being singletons. These same records also appear under a second study, on human thymus T cells.

The source material was thymocytes. The receptors originated from a girl in the first two years of life with a congenital heart defect.

The chain employs TRBV10-1 and TRBJ1-6, with TRBD1 as a possible D gene (6 bases). With 2 bases removed from V and 4 bases from J, the gap between germline ends came to 18 bases. The CDR3 spans 18 residues. CDR1 is WNHNN and CDR2 is SYGVQD in the germline V gene (reference sequence). CDR3 bases: TGCGCCAGCAGTGAGGAGGGCAGGGGAATAGTTTATAATTCACCCCTCCACTTT. Its translation is CASSEEGRGIVYNSPLHF.

In this sample, this clone turned up a few times. The chain is built from TRBV4-1 and TRBJ2-7; 8 bases fit TRBD2. Germline-derived CDR1 and CDR2 are MGHRA and YSYEKL. There are 16 residues in the CDR3. After removal of 4 bases from V and 4 bases from J, the junction contained 12 bases not matched to a gene. The CDR3 bases are TGCGCCAGCAGCCGCAGCAAGCGGGGGTTCGGGTACGAGCAGTACTTC. Translation: CASSRSKRGFGYEQYF.

The CDR3, as DNA: TGCGCCAGCAGCCAAGTCGGTGTGGAGGGAAGGGATGGCTACACCTTC. The encoded protein is CASSQVGVEGRDGYTF. The chain has TRBV4-1 and TRBJ1-2; D unclear. The germline V gene encodes CDR1 MGHRA and CDR2 YSYEKL. The V gene lost 1 base and the J gene lost 6 bases, with 18 bases spanning the gap. CDR3 length: 16 residues.

The J gene is TRBJ1-5, the V gene TRBV2, with unresolved D. Germline V gene lookup returns CDR1 SNHLY and CDR2 FYNNEI. V lost 5 bases, J lost 13 bases, and 24 bases lay in between. There are 15 residues in the CDR3. The CDR3 sequence is CASSPDDIRLKFQHF. Written as DNA, the CDR3 is TGTGCCAGCAGTCCCGATGATATTAGACTGAAGTTTCAGCATTTT.

The chain combines TRBV21-1 with TRBJ1-1; TRBD1 reflects the table's D call only, with no check against the DNA. TRBV21-1 is recorded as a pseudogene. The CDR3 is made up of 12 amino acids. CDR3 amino acids: CASSKDRAEAFF. In DNA, the CDR3 is TGTGCCAGCAGCAAGGACAGGGCAGAAGCTTTCTTT.

The chain uses TRBV29-1 and TRBJ1-2, with TRBD1 matching over 10 bases. Trimming took 1 base from V and 1 from J; bases not matched to a gene: 0. Germline CDR1 is SQVTM and CDR2 is ANQGSEA. The CDR3 sequence is 14 residues long. CDR3 bases: TGCAGCGTTGAAGGGACAGGGGGTAACTATGGCTACACCTTC. Its protein is CSVEGTGGNYGYTF.

This clone was seen only once. CDR3 residues: CASSFLRDRGNTEAFF. The CDR3 nucleotides are TGTGCCAGCAGTTTCCTCCGGGACAGAGGGAACACTGAAGCTTTCTTT. The rearrangement uses TRBV28 and TRBJ1-1, with 7 bases identical to TRBD1. This CDR3 contains 16 residues. Germline V gene lookup returns CDR1 MDHEN and CDR2 SYDVKM. Trimming cost V 3 bases and J 1 base; bases outside gene matches: 8.

The chain employs TRBV5-1 and TRBJ2-3, with 8 nucleotides matching TRBD2. The CDR3 covers 20 residues. Germline V gene sequence: CDR1 SGHRS, CDR2 YFSETQ. V lost 0 bases to trimming and J lost 2 bases; unmatched junction nucleotides: 17. The CDR3 bases are TGCGCCAGCAGCTTGGGACTGCGGGGGGACCCCTCCCCCCCCACAGATACGCAGTATTTT. Translation gives CASSLGLRGDPSPPTDTQYF. The variable domain in full, completed from reference TRBV5-1 and TRBJ2-3, reads KAGVTQTPRYLIKTRGQQVTLSCSPISGHRSVSWYQQTPGQGLQFLFEYFSETQRNKGNFPGRFSGRQFSNSRSEMNVSTLELGDSALYLCASSLGLRGDPSPPTDTQYFGPGTRLTVL.

This clone was counted between two and nine times. The chain has TRBV27 and TRBJ2-1; TRBD2 is a possible D gene (5 bases). Trimming removed 7 bases from V and 0 bases from J, with 13 bases in between. CDR1 MNHEY and CDR2 SMNVEV come from the germline V gene (reference sequence). The CDR3 sequence is 15 residues long. CDR3 residues: CASKLAKSSYNEQFF. CDR3 coding DNA: TGTGCCAGCAAGCTAGCAAAAAGCTCCTACAATGAGCAGTTCTTC.

J is TRBJ2-3 and V is TRBV9; 10 nucleotides match TRBD1. This CDR3 has 16 amino acids. V lost 4 bases, J lost 3 bases, and 8 bases stayed unmatched. CDR1 and CDR2 (germline): SGDLS, YYNGEE. In nucleotides, the CDR3 is TGTGCCAGCAGCCCCCCGGGACAGGGGAGGACAGATACGCAGTATTTT. Amino acids: CASSPPGQGRTDTQYF.

Points on this clone: Mismatch with germline at one junction end may stem from a read error. V usage is TRBV4-3 and J usage is TRBJ2-2; the D gene is possibly TRBD1 (6 bases). This CDR3 contains 18 residues. Looked up from germline, CDR1 is LGHNA and CDR2 is YSLEER. Written as DNA, the CDR3 is TGCGCCAGCAACCAAGAATCGGCTTCCAGGGGTAGTACCGGGGAGCTGTTTTTT. It codes for CASNQESASRGSTGELFF.

A few counts support this clone. The chain recombines TRBV5-4 with TRBJ2-5, with D possibly TRBD1 on 6 matching bases. V was clipped by 4 bases and J by 2 bases, with 9 bases between them. The CDR3 consists of 13 residues. Germline V lookup: CDR1 SGHNT, CDR2 YYREEE (reference sequence). CDR3 sequence: CASSKQGQETQYF. CDR3 sequence (DNA): TGTGCCAGCAGCAAACAGGGTCAAGAGACCCAGTACTTC.

The chain combines TRBV6-1 with TRBJ1-2; D is unresolved. The CDR3 length is 15 residues. Trimming stripped 4 bases from V and 4 bases from J, with 16 bases between. Germline V lookup: CDR1 MNHNS, CDR2 SASEGT. The DNA for the CDR3 is TGTGCCAGCAGTGGCTATATGGGCCCATTCTATGGCTACACCTTC. Translated, it gives CASSGYMGPFYGYTF.

Worth noting for this clone: Compared with germline, one end of the junction differs, possibly owing to a read error. J is TRBJ2-3 and V is TRBV2; 9 nucleotides agree with TRBD1. The CDR3 contains 16 residues. CDR1 SNHLY and CDR2 FYNNEI come from the germline V gene. The CDR3 DNA reads as TGTGCCAGCCGTGACCCGGGACAGGGAATTACAGATACGCAGTATTTT. Its protein product is CASRDPGQGITDTQYF.

The J gene is TRBJ2-6, the V gene TRBV7-6; TRBD1 might be the D (6 bases). The CDR3 contains 18 residues. CDR1 SGHVS and CDR2 FNYEAQ come from the germline V gene. With 4 bases removed from V and 0 bases from J, the gap between germline ends came to 16 bases. The CDR3 sequence: CASSYHRADLSGANVLTF. Here the CDR3 DNA reads TGTGCCAGCAGCTACCACAGGGCCGATCTCTCTGGGGCCAACGTCCTGACTTTC. Full variable domain (outside the CDR3, taken from reference TRBV7-6 and TRBJ2-6): GAGVSQSPRYKVTKRGQDVALRCDPISGHVSLYWYRQALGQGPEFLTYFNYEAQQDKSGLPNDRFSAERPEGSISTLTIQRTEQRDSAMYRCASSYHRADLSGANVLTFGAGSRLTVL.

Only a few counts were recorded for this clone. The chain carries TRBV6-1 and TRBJ1-6; D not certain. The V end lost 1 base, the J end lost 9 bases, and 10 bases lay between the germline ends. This CDR3 is 14 amino acids long. Germline assignment: CDR1 MNHNS and CDR2 SASEGT. As DNA, the CDR3 is TGTGCCAGCAGTGAAGTGCAGGCGGGTTCACCCCTCCACTTT. It specifies CASSEVQAGSPLHF.

The chain uses TRBV5-1 and TRBJ1-2, with 10 bases lining up with TRBD1. The CDR3 has 14 amino acids. Germline V gene sequence: CDR1 SGHRS, CDR2 YFSETQ. V was clipped by 4 bases and J by 3 bases; unmatched bases: 3. The CDR3, as DNA: TGCGCCAGCAGCCCGGGACAGGGGTACTATGGCTACACCTTC. Protein sequence: CASSPGQGYYGYTF.

J is TRBJ1-2 and V is TRBV7-9; D is unclear. Germline CDR1 reads SEHNR; CDR2 reads FQNEAQ (reference sequence). The CDR3 is 16 residues long. V lost 2 bases and J 0 bases, leaving 13 bases between the germline ends. The CDR3 DNA follows: TGTGCCAGCAGCTTAAAGGCTGACACCTCTAACTATGGCTACACCTTC. This translates into CASSLKADTSNYGYTF.

The CDR3 sequence is CAIGSRQDEKLFF. The CDR3 region has the DNA TGTGCCATCGGTAGTCGTCAGGATGAAAAACTGTTTTTT. This chain joins TRBV10-3 and TRBJ1-4; no definite D call. From germline, CDR1 is ENHRY and CDR2 SYGVKD. This CDR3 comprises 13 residues. Trimming removed 8 bases from V and 6 bases from J, with 13 bases in between.